These 3 T cell receptor beta chains were all obtained from the same sample, sequenced in a study of T-cell reconstitution after alpha-beta-depleted transplantation in children. Unique molecular identifiers featured in how the TCRbeta library was prepared. TCRdb reprocessed the PCR reads via MiXCR and lists one record per CDR3 protein. This table has fewer than 250,000 distinct CDR3 sequences, about a sixth appearing once. The sequencing used PBMCs, mostly from graft donor cells, collected 360 days after TCRalphabeta/CD19-depleted stem cell transplant. These receptors originate from a male patient aged 2 to 10 who had a stem cell transplant for acute lymphoblastic leukemia, so the T cells may come from the graft donor.

The rearrangement uses TRBV5-5 and TRBJ1-4; D unclear. V was pared by 1 base and J by 0 bases, with 7 bases between. The CDR3 runs to 15 residues. Germline CDR1 and CDR2: SGHKS and YYEKEE (reference sequence). The CDR3, as DNA: TGTGCCAGCAGCTTGTGGAGCGCAACTAATGAAAAACTGTTTTTT. This codes for CASSLWSATNEKLFF. The full variable domain, its missing parts supplied by reference TRBV5-5 and TRBJ1-4, is DAGVTQSPTHLIKTRGQQVTLRCSPISGHKSVSWYQQVLGQGPQFIFQYYEKEERGRGNFPDRFSARQFPNYSSELNVNALLLGDSALYLCASSLWSATNEKLFFGSGTQLSVL.

This clonotype is a singleton in its sample. The gene calls are TRBV5-4 and TRBJ1-4; 8 bases line up with TRBD1. Germline values: CDR1 SGHNT, CDR2 YYREEE (reference sequence). The CDR3 is 18 residues long. After removal of 5 bases from V and 0 bases from J, the junction contained 12 bases not matched to a gene. The CDR3 DNA sequence: TGTGCCAGCAGTCCTCTCGACAGGGGCCTTTCAACTAATGAAAAACTGTTTTTT. Its protein is CASSPLDRGLSTNEKLFF.

This sequence joins TRBV30 and TRBJ2-5, with D uncertain. The germline CDR1 and CDR2 sequences are GTSNPN and SVGIG (reference sequence). The CDR3 runs 12 residues. V lost 0 bases to trimming and J lost 5 bases, with 7 bases between them. The CDR3 protein is CAWSVFQETQYF. The DNA for the CDR3 is TGTGCCTGGAGTGTATTTCAGGAGACCCAGTACTTC.